This T cell receptor beta chain stems from a study of CD8 T cells in ankylosing spondylitis. General study results and limits: Disease-linked clones were CD8+ and relatively rare in peripheral blood.

From the 5' RACE reads, TCRdb called clonotypes with MiXCR, one entry per CDR3 protein. The table includes 200,000 to 300,000 distinct CDR3 sequences, 8% to 11% detected once. Trimming pared 0 bases from V and 2 bases from J, leaving 20 bases between. From germline, CDR1 is PRHDT and CDR2 FYEKMQ (reference sequence). CDR3 length equals 18 residues. The sample holds many counts of this clonotype. Antigen: not known. The TCR comes from a male donor with ankylosing spondylitis or in good health (not recorded which). Sequences were obtained from blood, either unsorted or a sorted T cell fraction (not recorded which). The chain is built from TRBV13 and TRBJ2-7; the D gene is possibly TRBD2 (7 bases). CDR3 amino acids: CASSLGGGGGTTPYEQYF. The CDR3 nucleotides read TGTGCCAGCAGCTTAGGAGGGGGGGGAGGAACAACCCCCTACGAGCAGTACTTC.